The 17 T cell receptor beta chains below were found in one sample sequenced in a study of cytomegalovirus exposure and HLA in healthy donors. The PCR made use of 60 Vbeta and 13 Jbeta primers. Profiled with immunoSEQ multiplex PCR; TCRdb holds only in-frame clones, not every one. The sample consists of about 160,000 clones, around 72% of them appearing once. Sequenced material: PBMCs. The source of these receptors is a man aged 18 to 29 in good health and CMV-seronegative.

CDR3 nucleotide sequence: TGTGCCAGCAGTGACAGGGGGCTTGTCGAGCAGTACTTC. Translation: CASSDRGLVEQYF. The gene calls are TRBV25-1 and TRBJ2-7; 8 positions match TRBD1. V was pared by 3 bases and J by 6 bases, with 4 bases of the junction left unmatched. Germline CDR1 is MGHDK and CDR2 is SYGVNS. The CDR3 contains 13 residues.

This chain joins TRBV5-6 and TRBJ2-7, with TRBD1 matching over 7 bases. Germline V CDR1 and CDR2: SGHDT, YYEEEE. The CDR3 spans 14 residues. V was pared by 2 bases and J by 7 bases, with 9 bases of the junction left unmatched. CDR3: CASSFSQGVSEQYF. For the CDR3, the DNA is TGTGCCAGCAGCTTCAGTCAGGGGGTCTCAGAGCAGTACTTC.

The chain combines TRBV5-4 with TRBJ2-7; D perhaps matches TRBD2 (5 bases). This CDR3 is built from 14 residues. CDR1 and CDR2 (germline): SGHNT, YYREEE (reference sequence). V was trimmed by 0 bases and J by 2 bases, leaving 9 bases between them. The CDR3 here is CASSLDGVPYEQYF. The CDR3 region has the DNA TGTGCCAGCAGCTTGGACGGGGTCCCCTACGAGCAGTACTTC.

The chain carries TRBV7-9 and TRBJ1-2; the D gene is possibly TRBD1 (5 bases). V lost 1 base to trimming and J lost 12 bases, with 15 bases between them. Germline V gene data show CDR1 as SEHNR and CDR2 as FQNEAQ (reference sequence). CDR3 size: 13 residues. CDR3 DNA: TGTGCCAGCAGCTTAGAGTGGGGGGGGAAGGACACCTTC. Protein: CASSLEWGGKDTF.

The chain employs TRBV6-6 and TRBJ2-5, with 8 bases identical to TRBD2. The V and J ends lost 0 bases and 2 bases, in that order; junction bases with no gene match: 2. This CDR3 region has 15 residues. Germline V gene lookup returns CDR1 MNHNY and CDR2 SVGAGI (reference sequence). In nucleotides, the CDR3 is TGTGCCAGCAGTTACTCGTCGGGAGGGCAAGAGACCCAGTACTTC. Protein sequence: CASSYSSGGQETQYF.

This clone has only one observation. The chain links TRBV7-9 to TRBJ2-7, with D possibly being TRBD2 (6 bases). The CDR3 has 14 residues. Germline V gene sequence: CDR1 SEHNR, CDR2 FQNEAQ (reference sequence). Trimming removed 1 base at V and 3 bases at J, with 10 bases between. DNA of the CDR3: TGTGCCAGCAGCTTAGGCGCTAGCGTCTACGAGCAGTACTTC. Its translation is CASSLGASVYEQYF.

J is TRBJ1-1 and V is TRBV7-2; TRBD1 matches 10 bases. Trimming at V came to 1 base and at J to 1 base, leaving 9 bases not matched to a gene. Germline assignment: CDR1 SGHTA and CDR2 FQGNSA. The CDR3 length is 18 residues. CDR3 region: CASSLGRDRGRGNTEAFF. CDR3 coding DNA: TGTGCCAGCAGCTTAGGCCGGGACAGGGGTAGGGGGAACACTGAAGCTTTCTTT.

The gene calls are TRBV19 and TRBJ2-1; 9 nucleotides match TRBD2. Trimming took 10 bases from V and 10 from J; bases not matched to a gene: 11. The CDR3 sequence is 13 residues long. From germline, CDR1 is LNHDA and CDR2 SQIVND (reference sequence). The CDR3 region is CATHLAGEGEQFF. The CDR3 DNA reads as TGTGCCACCCATTTAGCGGGAGAAGGCGAGCAGTTCTTC.

The CDR3 DNA reads TGTGCCAGCAGCCCAACCGGGGAGACCCAGTACTTC. It codes for CASSPTGETQYF. The chain uses TRBV7-6 and TRBJ2-5; D gene unclear. The CDR3 totals 12 residues. V lost 5 bases and J 5 bases, leaving 9 bases between the germline ends. Germline V lookup: CDR1 SGHVS, CDR2 FNYEAQ.

The chain uses TRBV29-1 and TRBJ2-1, with 9 bases that match TRBD2. The CDR3 length is 16 residues. V was clipped by 5 bases and J by 2 bases; unmatched bases: 10. Germline V gene data show CDR1 as SQVTM and CDR2 as ANQGSEA. CDR3 bases: TGCAGCGTTCATCATCCGGGACTAGCAGCCTACAATGAGCAGTTCTTC. Amino acids: CSVHHPGLAAYNEQFF.

This clone has only a few counts. The rearrangement joins TRBV29-1 to TRBJ2-5; 8 nucleotides line up with TRBD2. Unmatched junction bases numbered 6, after V lost 7 bases and J lost 2 bases. The CDR3 runs to 13 residues. Germline V gene sequence: CDR1 SQVTM, CDR2 ANQGSEA. The CDR3 sequence is CSGGAGGQETQYF. CDR3 nucleotide sequence: TGCAGCGGCGGGGCGGGAGGACAAGAGACCCAGTACTTC.

The rearrangement links TRBV9 to TRBJ1-2; D gene uncertain. V shed 3 bases and J shed 8 bases, with 8 bases lying between them. The CDR3 sequence is 11 residues long. CDR1 and CDR2 from the germline V gene are SGDLS and YYNGEE. This CDR3 reads CASSANEGYTF. For the CDR3, the DNA is TGTGCCAGCAGCGCCAATGAGGGCTACACCTTC.

V and J are TRBV27 and TRBJ2-3, with TRBD1 as a possible D gene (6 bases). The CDR3 length is 15 residues. The V end lost 8 bases, the J end lost 0 bases, and 15 bases lay between the germline ends. Germline V gene sequence: CDR1 MNHEY, CDR2 SMNVEV (reference sequence). The CDR3 loop is CASGHRVSSTDTQYF. The CDR3 bases are TGTGCCAGCGGACACAGGGTTTCTAGCACAGATACGCAGTATTTT.

The chain links TRBV19 to TRBJ1-5; D is uncertain. CDR3 size: 14 residues. Germline V gives CDR1 LNHDA, CDR2 SQIVND (reference sequence). V dropped 7 bases and J dropped 7 bases, with 17 bases sitting between them. The CDR3 region has the DNA TGTGCCAGTACAGGCAGCTCCGCGGGACAGCCCCAGCATTTT. This codes for CASTGSSAGQPQHF.

This chain links TRBV6-6 with TRBJ2-1; perhaps TRBD2 as D (5 bases). This CDR3 comprises 13 residues. CDR1 is MNHNY and CDR2 is SVGAGI in the germline V gene (reference sequence). The ends were cut back, 8 bases at V and 6 bases at J, with 14 bases in the middle. DNA of the CDR3: TGTGCCAGCGGGTCGGTAGCGACCAATGAGCAGTTCTTC. Protein sequence: CASGSVATNEQFF.

The chain is built from TRBV19 and TRBJ2-7; D is possibly TRBD2 (5 bases). The V and J ends lost 3 bases and 3 bases respectively, with 6 bases between them. Germline-derived CDR1 and CDR2 are LNHDA and SQIVND (reference sequence). The CDR3 consists of 12 residues. In DNA, the CDR3 is TGTGCCAGTAGTATTGAGGGCTACGAGCAGTACTTC. The encoded protein is CASSIEGYEQYF. Together with reference TRBV19 and TRBJ2-7, the CDR3 gives the full variable domain: DGGITQSPKYLFRKEGQNVTLSCEQNLNHDAMYWYRQDPGQGLRLIYYSQIVNDFQKGDIAEGYSVSREKKESFPLTVTSAQKNPTAFYLCASSIEGYEQYFGPGTRLTVT.

V is TRBV19 and J is TRBJ2-5, with 7 positions matching TRBD1. The J segment lost 4 bases and the V segment lost 5 bases, leaving 16 bases of the junction unmatched. Germline V gene data show CDR1 as LNHDA and CDR2 as SQIVND (reference sequence). The CDR3 totals 17 residues. The CDR3 region is CASSLALHAGGRETQYF. As DNA, the CDR3 is TGTGCCAGTAGTCTAGCCCTCCACGCAGGGGGTCGAGAGACCCAGTACTTC.